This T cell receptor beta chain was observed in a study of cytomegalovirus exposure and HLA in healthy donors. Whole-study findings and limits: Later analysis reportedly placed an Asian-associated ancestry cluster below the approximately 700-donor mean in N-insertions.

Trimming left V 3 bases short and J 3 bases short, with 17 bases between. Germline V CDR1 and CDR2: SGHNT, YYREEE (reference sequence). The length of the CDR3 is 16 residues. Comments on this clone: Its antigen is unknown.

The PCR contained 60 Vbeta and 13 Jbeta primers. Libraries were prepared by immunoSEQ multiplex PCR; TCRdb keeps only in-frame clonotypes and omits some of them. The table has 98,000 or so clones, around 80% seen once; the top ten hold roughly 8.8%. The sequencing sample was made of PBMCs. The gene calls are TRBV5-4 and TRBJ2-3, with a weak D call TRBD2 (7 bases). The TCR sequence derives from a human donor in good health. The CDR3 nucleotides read TGTGCCAGCAGCTCTAGAAGGGGGAGGGGGACAGATACGCAGTATTTT. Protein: CASSSRRGRGTDTQYF.